The sequence of this TCR beta chain was determined in a study of response to subunit inactivated influenza vaccine. General study findings and limits: The authors proposed limited new T cell recruitment per seasonal influenza vaccination.

The CDR3 loop spans 12 amino acids. Between the trimmed V and J ends, which lost 3 bases and 2 bases, there was a span of 6 bases. CDR1 is SQVTM, CDR2 ANQGSEA, per germline. TCRdb re-called the RT-PCR reads through MiXCR, storing one row per CDR3 protein. The sample consists of 500,000 or so distinct CDR3 sequences, approximately 16% of them appearing once. Many counts were recorded for this clonotype. The antigen remains undetermined. The sequence was obtained from a man between 50 and 69 years old who received an inactivated influenza vaccine. Material: CD4+ T cells sorted from PBMCs, obtained less than 30 months after vaccination. The rearrangement uses TRBV29-1 and TRBJ2-3; D remains unclear. In nucleotides, the CDR3 is TGCAGCGTTGAGGGCCTCACAGATACGCAGTATTTT. Its translation is CSVEGLTDTQYF.